These T cell receptor beta chains were read from a single sample in a study of cytomegalovirus exposure and HLA in healthy donors. The method was immunoSEQ multiplex PCR; TCRdb's version includes in-frame clones alone and lacks a portion of them. The data contain around 120,000 clones, roughly 83% of them singletons. The sequenced material came from PBMCs. All receptors come from a girl aged 2 to 10 in good health and CMV-seronegative. The CDR3 runs from the conserved cysteine through the conserved F or W. The order of the fields is D gene, J gene, V gene, clone size, CDR3 protein, CDR3 DNA. D genes are given only for firm matches. Only part of the rows carry a size: once, few, many, or a class if the clone is expanded.

>-|TRBJ1-5|TRBV27|once
CASRGKGAINQPQHF
TGTGCCAGCAGAGGTAAAGGGGCGATCAATCAGCCCCAGCATTTT
>-|TRBJ1-2|TRBV12-5|few
CASGLWGGRFYGYTF
TGTGCTAGTGGCCTATGGGGGGGGCGCTTCTATGGCTACACCTTC
>-|TRBJ2-3|TRBV19|-
CASSVTVTDTQYF
TGTGCCAGTAGCGTGACAGTCACAGATACGCAGTATTTT
>-|TRBJ2-7|TRBV9|-
CASSVGGGGSYEQYF
TGTGCCAGCAGCGTAGGAGGGGGGGGCTCCTACGAGCAGTACTTC
>TRBD2|TRBJ2-1|TRBV15|-
CATSRPRGDFYNEQFF
TGTGCCACCAGCCGACCCCGGGGGGATTTCTACAATGAGCAGTTCTTC
>-|TRBJ1-5|TRBV27|-
CASSHDRYSNQPQHF
TGTGCCAGCAGCCATGACAGATATAGCAATCAGCCCCAGCATTTT
>TRBD1|TRBJ2-2|TRBV28|-
CASSPLSGGLGYSGELFF
TGTGCCAGCAGTCCGTTATCAGGGGGCTTAGGGTATAGCGGGGAGCTGTTTTTT
>TRBD2|TRBJ2-7|TRBV27|-
CASSFSRGSGRAGTYEQYF
TGTGCCAGCAGTTTCTCTCGGGGTAGCGGGAGGGCCGGAACCTACGAGCAGTACTTC
>-|TRBJ2-1|TRBV27|-
CASSPRGEGSYNEQFF
TGTGCCAGCAGTCCCCGGGGAGAAGGCTCCTACAATGAGCAGTTCTTC
>TRBD2|TRBJ2-7|TRBV9|-
CASSVGTSGAYEQYF
TGTGCCAGCAGCGTAGGTACTAGCGGGGCCTACGAGCAGTACTTC
>-|TRBJ1-1|TRBV7-8|-
CASSLNKDRNTEAFF
TGTGCCAGCAGCTTAAATAAGGACAGGAACACTGAAGCTTTCTTT
>-|TRBJ2-1|TRBV4-1|few
CASSQELTATEQFF
TGCGCCAGCAGCCAAGAGTTGACAGCCACCGAGCAGTTCTTC
>TRBD1|TRBJ1-1|TRBV13|few
CASSQRTGRETEAFF
TGTGCCAGCAGCCAGAGGACAGGGCGGGAAACTGAAGCTTTCTTT
>-|TRBJ1-1|TRBV7-9|-
CASSSGVTEAFF
TGTGCCAGCAGCTCAGGGGTCACTGAAGCTTTCTTT
>-|TRBJ2-7|TRBV27|-
CASSSWLFSYEQYF
TGTGCCAGCAGTTCATGGCTGTTCTCCTACGAGCAGTACTTC
>-|TRBJ2-1|TRBV30|-
CAWSGWGHNEQFF
TGTGCCTGGAGCGGTTGGGGGCACAATGAGCAGTTCTTC
>TRBD2|TRBJ2-7|TRBV7-6|-
CASSPRTSGHEQYF
TGTGCCAGCAGCCCCCGGACTAGCGGCCACGAGCAGTACTTC
>TRBD2|TRBJ2-3|TRBV4-1|-
CASSQERTSGADTQYF
TGCGCCAGCAGCCAAGAACGGACTAGCGGAGCAGATACGCAGTATTTT
>-|TRBJ2-7|TRBV6-5|once
CASSYSILYEQYF
TGTGCCAGCAGTTACTCGATACTCTACGAGCAGTACTTC
>TRBD1|TRBJ2-7|TRBV6-5|-
CASSRQGDEQYF
TGTGCCAGCAGTCGACAGGGAGACGAGCAGTACTTC
>TRBD2|TRBJ2-2|TRBV19|few
CATGTSGRRLTGELFF
TGTGCCACCGGGACTAGCGGGAGACGGCTCACCGGGGAGCTGTTTTTT
>TRBD2|TRBJ2-1|TRBV5-4|-
CASSLTGLDSNEQFF
TGTGCCAGCAGCTTGACCGGACTAGATAGCAATGAGCAGTTCTTC
>TRBD1|TRBJ1-4|TRBV4-3|-
CASSQDWTGPAPNEKLFF
TGCGCCAGCAGCCAAGATTGGACAGGGCCGGCTCCAAATGAAAAACTGTTTTTT
>TRBD2|TRBJ2-7|TRBV27|once
CASSLSSGGPYEQYF
TGTGCCAGCAGTTTATCTAGCGGGGGCCCATACGAGCAGTACTTC
>TRBD1|TRBJ1-2|TRBV28|-
CASTKGGTGGIYGYTF
TGTGCCAGCACTAAGGGCGGGACAGGGGGAATATATGGCTACACCTTC
>TRBD2|TRBJ2-1|TRBV27|-
CASRMGLAGNNEQFF
TGTGCCAGCAGAATGGGACTAGCGGGAAACAATGAGCAGTTCTTC